What follows is one TCR beta chain and its context. Antigen unknown. The sample comes from a study of blood T cells in healthy people across ages. Findings of the study overall: What prevented conclusive comparison of naive and antigen-experienced cells was that PBMCs were unsorted.

Through a sample-barcoded 5' primer and a J-beta primer mix, a second PCR was run for 7 to 11 cycles. TCRdb re-derived calls from the 5' RACE reads in MiXCR, one entry per CDR3 protein. The sample lists 910,000 or so distinct CDR3 sequences, about 51% occurring once. Material for sequencing was blood. This sequence was found in a woman aged 55 to 70 in good health.

DNA of the CDR3: TGCAGTGCTAGAGATGCTAGCGGGAGGGACTACGAGCAGTACTTC. This gives the protein CSARDASGRDYEQYF. The chain uses TRBV20-1 and TRBJ2-7, with 12 bases matching TRBD2. CDR1 DFQATT and CDR2 SNEGSKA come from the germline V gene (reference sequence). This CDR3 is built from 15 residues. The V and J ends lost 0 bases and 3 bases, in that order; junction bases with no gene match: 3.